These 27 T cell receptor beta chains came from one sample sequenced in a study of CD8 T cells in Susac syndrome (dated by TCRdb to about 2019). Preparation of the library involved the immunoSEQ multiplex PCR assay. RNA was extracted using the RNeasy kit, and roughly 0.45 to 1 microgram was reverse transcribed with random hexamers. TCRdb took the public reads, trimmed them with fastp at Q25, ran MiXCR for clone calling and kept in-frame beta chains. Under each unique CDR3 protein, matching rows form one entry showing the most common genes and DNA. A total of 95,000 to 150,000 distinct CDR3 sequences appear in this sample, just under 95% of them only once. The leading ten clones occupy around 0.27% of the sample. Sequencing was performed on CD8+ T cells from PBMCs. The receptors derive from a human donor with Susac syndrome.

This sequence joins TRBV7-3 and TRBJ2-2, with unresolved D. Trimming pared 4 bases from V and 4 bases from J, leaving 7 bases between. The CDR3 runs to 13 residues. Germline CDR1 and CDR2: SGHTA and FQGTGA. The CDR3 DNA follows: TGTGCCAGCAGCTCAAGCGTCACCGGGGAGCTGTTTTTT. Translation: CASSSSVTGELFF. The whole variable domain, remainder taken from reference TRBV7-3 and TRBJ2-2, is GAGVSQTPSNKVTEKGKYVELRCDPISGHTALYWYRQSLGQGPEFLIYFQGTGAADDSGLPNDRFFAVRPEGSVSTLKIQRTERGDSAVYLCASSSSVTGELFFGEGSRLTVL.

The chain carries TRBV5-4 and TRBJ2-3, with 10 bases fitting TRBD2. Germline V gives CDR1 SGHNT, CDR2 YYREEE (reference sequence). This CDR3 region has 16 residues. The J segment lost 2 bases and the V segment lost 5 bases, leaving 8 bases of the junction unmatched. CDR3 sequence: CASRPLSGGDTDTQYF. DNA for the CDR3: TGTGCCAGCAGGCCGCTAAGCGGGGGGGACACAGATACGCAGTATTTT.

The V and J genes are TRBV29-1 and TRBJ2-1; perhaps TRBD1 as D (6 bases). This CDR3 spans 13 amino acids. Trimming removed 8 bases from V and 4 bases from J, with 15 bases in between. Germline CDR1 and CDR2: SQVTM and ANQGSEA. CDR3 sequence reads: CSFGGGVYNEQFF. In nucleotides, the CDR3 is TGCAGCTTTGGGGGCGGAGTGTACAATGAGCAGTTCTTC.

V and J are TRBV24-1 and TRBJ2-1; 8 bases line up with TRBD2. Germline loops: CDR1 KGHDR, CDR2 SFDVKD. CDR3 length: 16 amino acids. The junction had 14 bases not matched to a gene; V was cut back by 2 bases and J by 12 bases. CDR3 bases: TGTGCCACCAGTGATTCCTTAGCGGGGTCGACCCTCGGGCAGTTCTTC. It translates to CATSDSLAGSTLGQFF.

This rearrangement joins TRBV27 to TRBJ1-1, with D perhaps TRBD1 (6 bases). Germline V gene data show CDR1 as MNHEY and CDR2 as SMNVEV (reference sequence). This CDR3 spans 13 amino acids. Trimming removed 2 bases at V and 6 bases at J, with 10 bases between. The DNA of the CDR3 is TGTGCCAGCAGTTTACAGTCAGGGGCTGAAGCTTTCTTT. Its protein is CASSLQSGAEAFF.

The chain carries TRBV2 and TRBJ2-2; D is uncertain. Per germline, CDR1 SNHLY and CDR2 FYNNEI. The CDR3 consists of 15 residues. V shed 1 base and J shed 3 bases, with 9 bases lying between them. The CDR3 DNA reads as TGTGCCAGCAGTGAAGTAGGAGATGACACCGGGGAGCTGTTTTTT. Amino acid sequence: CASSEVGDDTGELFF.

This chain connects TRBV28 to TRBJ2-7, with TRBD1 as a possible D gene (6 bases). Trimming took off 6 bases at V and 3 bases at J, with 18 bases between the two ends. The CDR3 has 15 residues. Germline values: CDR1 MDHEN, CDR2 SYDVKM. This CDR3 is CASRPYKGHYYEQYF. In DNA form, the CDR3 reads TGTGCCAGCAGGCCTTATAAGGGACACTACTACGAGCAGTACTTC.

J is TRBJ1-6 and V is TRBV6-6; weak D call: TRBD1 (5 bases). The CDR3 length is 15 residues. The ends were cut back, 6 bases at V and 0 bases at J, with 9 bases in the middle. Germline loops: CDR1 MNHNY, CDR2 SVGAGI (reference sequence). This CDR3 reads CASRADSSYNSPLHF. The CDR3 DNA is TGTGCCAGCAGGGCAGACAGCTCCTATAATTCACCCCTCCACTTT.

The chain links TRBV30 to TRBJ1-5; D not resolved. This CDR3 has 15 amino acids. CDR1 and CDR2 (germline): GTSNPN, SVGIG (reference sequence). Trimming took 3 bases from V and 4 from J, leaving 16 bases between them. The CDR3 loop reads CAWSFMGSSNQPQHF. In nucleotides, the CDR3 is TGTGCCTGGAGCTTTATGGGCAGTAGTAATCAGCCCCAGCATTTT.

This rearrangement joins TRBV4-1 to TRBJ2-3; D perhaps matches TRBD2 (7 bases). The CDR3 sequence is 14 residues long. In germline, CDR1 is MGHRA, CDR2 YSYEKL. Trimming left V 2 bases short and J 13 bases short, with 19 bases between. CDR3 nucleotides: TGCGCCAGCAGCCAAATACGGGGGGCAGGGGAGAAGTATTTT. Its protein product is CASSQIRGAGEKYF.

The V call is TRBV19, the J call TRBJ1-5; a weak D match, TRBD1 (5 bases). V shed 0 bases and J shed 7 bases, with 16 bases lying between them. Germline-derived CDR1 and CDR2 are LNHDA and SQIVND (reference sequence). This CDR3 is 16 amino acids long. The CDR3: CASSIDGDLGDQPQHF. CDR3 sequence (DNA): TGTGCCAGTAGTATAGATGGGGACTTAGGCGACCAGCCCCAGCATTTT.

The chain employs TRBV19 and TRBJ1-1; D remains ambiguous. The germline CDR1 and CDR2 sequences are LNHDA and SQIVND (reference sequence). V dropped 8 bases and J dropped 1 base, with 8 bases sitting between them. This CDR3 has 12 residues. This chain's CDR3 is CASGSRNTEAFF. DNA for the CDR3: TGTGCCAGTGGCTCGCGGAACACTGAAGCTTTCTTT. Complete variable domain (other parts from reference TRBV19 and TRBJ1-1): DGGITQSPKYLFRKEGQNVTLSCEQNLNHDAMYWYRQDPGQGLRLIYYSQIVNDFQKGDIAEGYSVSREKKESFPLTVTSAQKNPTAFYLCASGSRNTEAFFGQGTRLTVV.

The chain uses TRBV29-1 and TRBJ2-1; a weak D match, TRBD1 (5 bases). Germline V gene lookup returns CDR1 SQVTM and CDR2 ANQGSEA. The CDR3 is 16 residues long. Trimming took 3 bases from V and 2 from J, leaving 17 bases between them. CDR3 DNA sequence: TGCAGCGTTGATGGGGCAGGGTTTATGGCCTACAATGAGCAGTTCTTC. Translated, it gives CSVDGAGFMAYNEQFF.

The chain combines TRBV20-1 with TRBJ2-1, with D perhaps given as TRBD1 or TRBD2 (6 bases each). The CDR3 consists of 13 residues. V shed 6 bases and J shed 9 bases, with 18 bases lying between them. Germline values: CDR1 DFQATT, CDR2 SNEGSKA (reference sequence). CDR3 nucleotides: TGCAGTGCCGAGGGGGGACCCAGGGGTGAGCAGTTCTTC. Translation: CSAEGGPRGEQFF.

This clonotype was counted a single time. This chain joins TRBV9 and TRBJ2-1; possibly TRBD2 for D (7 bases). The V and J ends lost 0 bases and 4 bases respectively, with 11 bases between them. Germline V gives CDR1 SGDLS, CDR2 YYNGEE. CDR3 size: 15 residues. CDR3 protein: CASSVGGGGYNEQFF. The CDR3 coding sequence is TGTGCCAGCAGCGTAGGGGGAGGGGGATACAATGAGCAGTTCTTC.

CDR3 sequence (DNA): TGTGCCAGCAGCTTGGATGGATACTCTGGGGCCAACGTCCTGACTTTC. Protein product: CASSLDGYSGANVLTF. The gene calls are TRBV5-4 and TRBJ2-6, with D uncertain. The CDR3 totals 16 residues. Trimming removed 0 bases at V and 0 bases at J, with 7 bases between. CDR1 and CDR2 from the germline V gene are SGHNT and YYREEE (reference sequence).

This chain connects TRBV6-2 or TRBV6-3 to TRBJ1-5; D perhaps matches TRBD1 (6 bases). Between the trimmed V and J ends, which lost 6 bases and 10 bases, there was a span of 10 bases. The CDR3 totals 11 residues. Germline loops: CDR1 MNHEY, CDR2 SVGEGT. CDR3 amino acids: CASSPGTPQHF. CDR3 bases: TGTGCCAGCAGCCCCGGGACACCCCAGCATTTT.

The chain is built from TRBV4-3 and TRBJ1-1; no reliable D call. The germline V gene encodes CDR1 LGHNA and CDR2 YSLEER. The CDR3 loop spans 14 amino acids. The V and J ends lost 3 bases and 11 bases respectively, with 19 bases between them. Here the CDR3 reads CASSQETVSFEAFF. For the CDR3, the DNA is TGCGCCAGCAGCCAGGAAACAGTGTCCTTCGAGGCTTTCTTT.

J is TRBJ2-7 and V is TRBV20-1; D call uncertain. The CDR3 runs to 14 residues. With 3 bases removed from V and 0 bases from J, the gap between germline ends came to 12 bases. The germline CDR1 and CDR2 sequences are DFQATT and SNEGSKA (reference sequence). This CDR3 reads CSARTTASSYEQYF. The CDR3 DNA sequence: TGCAGTGCTAGGACAACCGCCAGCTCCTACGAGCAGTACTTC.

The chain joins TRBV30 to TRBJ2-7; no firm D call. V lost 3 bases to trimming and J lost 0 bases, with 6 bases between them. The CDR3 consists of 12 residues. CDR1 and CDR2 (germline): GTSNPN, SVGIG (reference sequence). CDR3 residues: CAWRSYSYEQYF. The CDR3 DNA reads TGTGCCTGGAGATCCTACTCCTACGAGCAGTACTTC.

The chain links TRBV29-1 to TRBJ2-2, with D possibly matching TRBD1 (5 bases). The length of the CDR3 is 15 residues. Germline CDR1 and CDR2: SQVTM and ANQGSEA. V shed 2 bases and J shed 6 bases, with 16 bases lying between them. The CDR3 DNA sequence: TGCAGCGTTGAACCCCCCCCACAGGTTCCCGGGGAGCTGTTTTTT. It yields the protein CSVEPPPQVPGELFF.

This chain links TRBV20-1 with TRBJ2-7; 9 bases line up with TRBD1. Germline CDR1 reads DFQATT; CDR2 reads SNEGSKA (reference sequence). The junction had 5 bases not matched to a gene; V was cut back by 2 bases and J by 3 bases. The CDR3 loop spans 14 amino acids. The CDR3 nucleotides read TGCAGTGCTAGACCCAGGGACAGGGACTACGAGCAGTACTTC. Translation: CSARPRDRDYEQYF.

This sequence joins TRBV9 and TRBJ1-2; perhaps TRBD1 as D (5 bases). Looked up from germline, CDR1 is SGDLS and CDR2 is YYNGEE. The CDR3 is 11 amino acids. Trimming took 6 bases from V and 3 from J, leaving 6 bases between them. CDR3 in DNA: TGTGCCAGCAAAGGGGACTATGGCTACACCTTC. Protein sequence: CASKGDYGYTF.

V usage is TRBV6-5 and J usage is TRBJ1-5; D is possibly TRBD1 (5 bases). Germline assignment: CDR1 MNHEY and CDR2 SVGAGI. Trimming left V 0 bases short and J 9 bases short, with 9 bases between. The CDR3 totals 13 residues. The CDR3 here is CASSYSGDLPQHF. The CDR3 nucleotides read TGTGCCAGCAGTTACTCGGGGGATTTGCCCCAGCATTTT.

V usage is TRBV13 and J usage is TRBJ1-1, with a possible D match to TRBD1 (5 bases). CDR3 length: 15 amino acids. Trimming took 0 bases from V and 2 from J, leaving 10 bases between them. Looked up from germline, CDR1 is PRHDT and CDR2 is FYEKMQ (reference sequence). CDR3: CASSLGGTLNTEAFF. The DNA for the CDR3 is TGTGCCAGCAGCTTAGGGGGGACCCTAAACACTGAAGCTTTCTTT.

The chain carries TRBV20-1 and TRBJ2-7; the D is unclear. The germline V gene encodes CDR1 DFQATT and CDR2 SNEGSKA (reference sequence). The CDR3 is 13 residues long. The germline V and J ends were trimmed by 5 bases and 2 bases, with 13 bases remaining between them. DNA for the CDR3: TGCAGTGCTTCGGACGACCTCCCCTACGAGCAGTACTTC. It translates to CSASDDLPYEQYF.

This rearrangement joins TRBV9 to TRBJ2-7; 7 positions match TRBD2. Germline CDR1 reads SGDLS; CDR2 reads YYNGEE. After removal of 0 bases from V and 5 bases from J, the junction contained 8 bases not matched to a gene. The CDR3 spans 15 residues. CDR3 bases: TGTGCCAGCAGCGTAGGTTCCATGGCGGGAGACGAGCAGTACTTC. Its protein product is CASSVGSMAGDEQYF.